The 16 T cell receptor beta chains below come from one sample, sequenced in a study of blood T cell repertoires in COVID-19. Profiling relied on immunoSEQ multiplex PCR, and the TCRdb table lists in-frame clones only, not all of them. The repertoire includes 150,000 to 200,000 clones, more than 75% of them detected once, and 17% sits in the top ten. The sequenced sample was PBMCs or T cells enriched from blood (not recorded which). All receptors come from a woman aged 50 to 60 with acute COVID-19.

CDR3 sequence (DNA): TGTGCCAGCAGTCCTCGACAGCACAGCAATCAGCCCCAGCATTTT. Its translation is CASSPRQHSNQPQHF. This chain joins TRBV6-5 and TRBJ1-5; perhaps TRBD1 as D (5 bases). CDR3 length: 15 amino acids. Germline-derived CDR1 and CDR2 are MNHEY and SVGAGI. Trimming left V 5 bases short and J 1 base short, with 12 bases between.

This chain connects TRBV19 to TRBJ1-3; a weak D match, TRBD1 (6 bases). The ends were cut back, 4 bases at V and 6 bases at J, with 13 bases in the middle. Germline V lookup: CDR1 LNHDA, CDR2 SQIVND (reference sequence). There are 14 residues in the CDR3. CDR3 in amino acids: CASSTRQAENTIYF. The CDR3 DNA sequence: TGTGCCAGTAGTACCCGACAGGCGGAAAACACCATATATTTT.

The chain uses TRBV4-3 and TRBJ2-4; TRBD2 agrees at 10 bases. The CDR3 extends over 16 amino acids. CDR1 is LGHNA and CDR2 is YSLEER in the germline V gene. The V and J ends lost 3 bases and 5 bases, in that order; junction bases with no gene match: 7. The CDR3 nucleotides read TGCGCCAGCAGCCATCATAAGCGGGGGGGCGAAAACATTCAGTACTTC. This sequence encodes CASSHHKRGGENIQYF.

Only a few counts were recorded for this clone. The chain uses TRBV11-3 and TRBJ1-1, with a weak D call TRBD1 (5 bases). Per the germline V gene, CDR1 is SGHNT and CDR2 is YENEEA. V was trimmed by 1 base and J by 7 bases, leaving 10 bases between them. This CDR3 spans 13 amino acids. Here the CDR3 DNA reads TGTGCCAGCAGCTTAGCTAGAGGACATGAAGCTTTCTTT. Its translation is CASSLARGHEAFF.

This chain links TRBV28 with TRBJ1-1, with 7 bases fitting TRBD1. Losses at the gene ends were 5 bases for V and 6 bases for J; bases not matched to a gene: 3. The CDR3 covers 12 residues. Per germline, CDR1 MDHEN and CDR2 SYDVKM. CDR3 protein: CASSGTAAEAFF. The CDR3 coding sequence is TGTGCCAGCAGTGGGACAGCTGCTGAAGCTTTCTTT.

This chain joins TRBV2 and TRBJ2-4; 10 bases fit TRBD1. The CDR3 is 15 amino acids. The trim removed 7 bases at V and 0 bases at J, leaving 3 bases unmatched. Germline V gene sequence: CDR1 SNHLY, CDR2 FYNNEI. CDR3 amino acids: CASKGQGIAKNIQYF. The CDR3 DNA follows: TGTGCCAGCAAGGGACAGGGGATAGCCAAAAACATTCAGTACTTC.

V gene TRBV5-4 combines with J gene TRBJ2-7; D perhaps matches TRBD1 (5 bases). Trimming took 4 bases from V and 2 from J, leaving 19 bases between them. The CDR3 is made up of 16 amino acids. Germline V lookup: CDR1 SGHNT, CDR2 YYREEE (reference sequence). In nucleotides, the CDR3 is TGTGCCAGCAGCCCGGTGTGGCAGGGTGGGGCCTACGAGCAGTACGTC. It codes for CASSPVWQGGAYEQYV.

V gene TRBV27 combines with J gene TRBJ1-2, with a tentative D call TRBD1 (6 bases). The germline V gene encodes CDR1 MNHEY and CDR2 SMNVEV (reference sequence). V lost 0 bases to trimming and J lost 4 bases, with 12 bases between them. This CDR3 is 15 amino acids long. The CDR3 bases are TGTGCCAGCAGTTTATCGAGGACAGACCCCTATGGCTACACCTTC. It yields the protein CASSLSRTDPYGYTF.

The table lists this clone with many counts. Different DNA sequences within this sample yield the same CDR3. The chain employs TRBV5-1 and TRBJ1-2; the D gene is possibly TRBD1 (6 bases). CDR1 is SGHRS and CDR2 is YFSETQ in the germline V gene. The CDR3 runs 14 residues. V lost 0 bases to trimming and J lost 4 bases, with 10 bases between them. For the CDR3, the DNA is TGCGCCAGCAGCTTGGGACAGGAAGGCTATGGCTACACCTTC. Translated, it gives CASSLGQEGYGYTF. Full variable domain (outside the CDR3, taken from reference TRBV5-1 and TRBJ1-2): KAGVTQTPRYLIKTRGQQVTLSCSPISGHRSVSWYQQTPGQGLQFLFEYFSETQRNKGNFPGRFSGRQFSNSRSEMNVSTLELGDSALYLCASSLGQEGYGYTFGSGTRLTVV.

This clone has a handful of counts. V gene TRBV28 combines with J gene TRBJ1-5, with 8 bases that match TRBD1. J was trimmed by 2 bases and V by 5 bases; bases with no gene match: 2. CDR1 MDHEN and CDR2 SYDVKM come from the germline V gene. The CDR3 contains 14 residues. The CDR3 DNA reads as TGTGCCAGCAGTATGACAGGGGGCAATCAGCCCCAGCATTTT. Encoded protein: CASSMTGGNQPQHF. Full variable domain (remainder filled in from reference TRBV28 and TRBJ1-5): DVKVTQSSRYLVKRTGEKVFLECVQDMDHENMFWYRQDPGLGLRLIYFSYDVKMKEKGDIPEGYSVSREKKERFSLILESASTNQTSMYLCASSMTGGNQPQHFGDGTRLSIL.

In DNA, the CDR3 is TGTGCCAGCGGGACAACCATTTATAGCAATCAGCCCCAGCATTTT. Translated, it gives CASGTTIYSNQPQHF. V and J are TRBV6-5 and TRBJ1-5; tentative D call: TRBD1 (6 bases). This CDR3 comprises 15 residues. Germline V gene sequence: CDR1 MNHEY, CDR2 SVGAGI. Trimming cost V 8 bases and J 0 bases, with 14 bases left between them.

This clone was detected only a few times. V and J are TRBV3-1 (or the pseudogene TRBV3-2) and TRBJ1-5; 9 positions match TRBD1. The CDR3 consists of 16 residues. Germline lookup yields CDR1 LGHDT and CDR2 YNNKEL (reference sequence). Germline trimming cut 5 bases from V and 3 bases from J; bases unmatched to any gene: 8. CDR3 in amino acids: CASSKGGQGHNQPQHF. Written as DNA, the CDR3 is TGTGCCAGCAGCAAAGGGGGACAGGGTCACAATCAGCCCCAGCATTTT.

In this sample, this clone turned up a few times. The rearrangement links TRBV28 to TRBJ2-3; 10 positions agree with TRBD2. The CDR3 spans 15 residues. Germline CDR1 and CDR2: MDHEN and SYDVKM. V dropped 5 bases and J dropped 2; count of bases not matched to a gene: 4. The CDR3 reads CASSSLAGDTDTQYF. In nucleotides, the CDR3 is TGTGCCAGCAGTAGTCTAGCGGGGGACACAGATACGCAGTATTTT.

The table lists this clone with many counts. The chain is built from TRBV7-9 and TRBJ2-5; D is possibly TRBD2 (5 bases). Germline CDR1 SEHNR, CDR2 FQNEAQ (reference sequence). Between the trimmed V and J ends, which lost 6 bases and 2 bases, there was a span of 10 bases. This CDR3 is 13 amino acids long. In DNA, the CDR3 is TGTGCCAGCAGTCAAAGCGGACAAGAGACCCAGTACTTC. Residues: CASSQSGQETQYF.

Many counts were recorded for this clone. V usage is TRBV2 and J usage is TRBJ1-1; 7 bases agree with TRBD1. After removal of 4 bases from V and 10 bases from J, the junction contained 9 bases not matched to a gene. This CDR3 is 13 amino acids long. CDR1 and CDR2 from the germline V gene are SNHLY and FYNNEI. DNA for the CDR3: TGTGCCAGCAGTGTAGTACAGGGGCAGGGAGCTTTCTTT. Its translation: CASSVVQGQGAFF. Together with reference TRBV2 and TRBJ1-1, the CDR3 gives the full variable domain: EPEVTQTPSHQVTQMGQEVILRCVPISNHLYFYWYRQILGQKVEFLVSFYNNEISEKSEIFDDQFSVERPDGSNFTLKIRSTKLEDSAMYFCASSVVQGQGAFFGQGTRLTVV.

In this sample, this clone turned up a few times. The rearrangement links TRBV7-5 to TRBJ1-2. TRBV7-5 is a pseudogene. The CDR3 is 17 amino acids. The DNA of the CDR3 is TGTGCCAGAAGCTTAGCGGAGGAGGACGGCGCCCGGTGGGGCTACACCTTC. Protein product: CARSLAEEDGARWGYTF.